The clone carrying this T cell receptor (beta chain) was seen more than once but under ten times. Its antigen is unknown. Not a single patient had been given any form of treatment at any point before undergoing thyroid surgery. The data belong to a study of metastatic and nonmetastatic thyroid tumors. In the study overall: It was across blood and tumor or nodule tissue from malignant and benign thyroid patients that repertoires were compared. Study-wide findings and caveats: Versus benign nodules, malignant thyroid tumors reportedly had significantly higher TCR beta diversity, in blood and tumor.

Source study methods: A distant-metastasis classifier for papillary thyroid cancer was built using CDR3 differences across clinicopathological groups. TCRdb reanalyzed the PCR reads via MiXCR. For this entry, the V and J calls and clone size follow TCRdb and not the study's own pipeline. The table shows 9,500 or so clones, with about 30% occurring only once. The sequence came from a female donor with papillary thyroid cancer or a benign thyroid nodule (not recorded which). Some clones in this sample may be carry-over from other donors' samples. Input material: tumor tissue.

The CDR3 sequence is CASSYNSYNSPLHF. CDR3 coding DNA: TGTGCCAGCAGTTACAATAGCTATAATTCACCCCTCCACTTT. This rearrangement joins TRBV6-2 or TRBV6-3 to TRBJ1-6; no clear D. The germline gives CDR1 MNHEY, CDR2 SVGEGT. CDR3 length equals 14 residues. Trimming removed 2 bases at V and 3 bases at J, with 5 bases between.